These 11 T cell receptor beta chains share one sample of origin, sequenced in a study of cytomegalovirus exposure and HLA in healthy donors. PCR employed 60 Vbeta and 13 Jbeta primers. Clones were sequenced by immunoSEQ multiplex PCR, and TCRdb holds only the in-frame ones, with some missing. Of roughly 92,000 clones listed, about 80% are singletons. The specimen sequenced was PBMCs. The receptors come from a woman aged 45-65 years in good health and CMV-seropositive.

The rearrangement joins TRBV6-1 to TRBJ1-2; D ambiguous. This CDR3 comprises 13 residues. The V gene lost 4 bases and the J gene lost 5 bases, with 11 bases spanning the gap. CDR1 is MNHNS, CDR2 SASEGT, per germline. Here the CDR3 reads CASSAKSNYGYTF. Written as DNA, the CDR3 is TGTGCCAGCAGTGCTAAATCAAATTATGGCTACACCTTC.

The rearrangement links TRBV6-1 to TRBJ2-5; 12 nucleotides align to TRBD2. This CDR3 is 19 amino acids long. The trim removed 0 bases at V and 8 bases at J, leaving 16 bases unmatched. Germline CDR1 is MNHNS and CDR2 is SASEGT. The CDR3 nucleotides are TGTGCCAGCAGTGAAGCGCGTCGACTAGCGGGGGCGTTCGGATACACCCAGTACTTC. Translation: CASSEARRLAGAFGYTQYF.

This clone was recorded only once. The V gene is TRBV13, the J gene TRBJ2-3; D uncertain. The CDR3 has 11 residues. V was shortened by 6 bases and J by 5 bases, with 6 bases between the two germline ends. Germline V gene lookup returns CDR1 PRHDT and CDR2 FYEKMQ (reference sequence). CDR3 DNA: TGTGCCAGCAGGGTTAGAGATACGCAGTATTTT. The encoded protein is CASRVRDTQYF.

This clone was counted once. At one end, the junction sequence differs from germline, possibly due to a read error. The chain joins TRBV30 to TRBJ1-6; 8 nucleotides align to TRBD1. CDR3 length: 14 residues. CDR1 is GTSNPN, CDR2 SVGIG, per germline (reference sequence). The CDR3 here is CAGRGGQGLSPLHF. In DNA form, the CDR3 reads TGTGCCGGGAGAGGTGGACAGGGTCTTTCACCCCTCCACTTT.

This clone has just a few counts. J is TRBJ2-5 and V is TRBV11-3; 8 positions match TRBD1. The CDR3 totals 16 residues. The germline gives CDR1 SGHNT, CDR2 YENEEA. J was trimmed by 5 bases and V by 5 bases; bases with no gene match: 13. The chain's CDR3 is CASSQRGRTGRETQYF. In nucleotides, the CDR3 is TGTGCCAGCAGCCAAAGGGGAAGGACAGGGAGGGAGACCCAGTACTTC.

The gene calls are TRBV6-1 and TRBJ2-7; TRBD1 matches at 11 bases. After removal of 6 bases from V and 1 base from J, the junction contained 5 bases not matched to a gene. Germline CDR1 reads MNHNS; CDR2 reads SASEGT. The CDR3 consists of 15 residues. The CDR3 DNA is TGTGCCAGCAGGGACGGGACAGGGGGTTCCTACGAGCAGTACGTC. Residues: CASRDGTGGSYEQYV.

The chain has TRBV5-1 and TRBJ1-2; TRBD1 matches 8 bases. Germline assignment: CDR1 SGHRS and CDR2 YFSETQ. CDR3 size: 16 residues. With 3 bases clipped from V and 4 bases from J, the junction kept 11 bases outside the gene matches. DNA for the CDR3: TGCGCCAGCAGCTCGACCACAGGGGGGTATAGCTATGGCTACACCTTC. It specifies CASSSTTGGYSYGYTF.

The V gene is TRBV6-5, the J gene TRBJ1-2; 7 bases agree with TRBD1. Germline-derived CDR1 and CDR2 are MNHEY and SVGAGI. CDR3 length equals 15 residues. The V and J ends lost 2 bases and 2 bases, in that order; junction bases with no gene match: 5. The CDR3 reads CASSYGQGVNYGYTF. The CDR3 coding sequence is TGTGCCAGCAGTTACGGGCAGGGGGTAAACTATGGCTACACCTTC.

In its sample, this clone was seen a few times. V and J are TRBV5-4 and TRBJ2-3, with 10 bases that match TRBD2. The V gene end was trimmed by 4 bases and the J gene end by 0 bases; junction bases not matched to a gene: 2. Germline V gene sequence: CDR1 SGHNT, CDR2 YYREEE (reference sequence). CDR3 length: 15 residues. The CDR3 protein is CASSPLAGSTDTQYF. The CDR3 coding sequence is TGTGCCAGCAGCCCACTAGCGGGAAGCACAGATACGCAGTATTTT.

This clone was observed a few times. V is TRBV5-4 and J is TRBJ2-7, with 7 bases matching TRBD2. This CDR3 has 14 amino acids. Per the germline V gene, CDR1 is SGHNT and CDR2 is YYREEE (reference sequence). After removal of 4 bases from V and 7 bases from J, the junction contained 11 bases not matched to a gene. The CDR3 sequence is CASSPGGRAGEQYF. In nucleotides, the CDR3 is TGTGCCAGCAGCCCGGGAGGAAGGGCGGGGGAGCAGTACTTC.

This clone was counted only a few times. J is TRBJ2-7 and V is TRBV4-1; 8 bases are shared with TRBD2. In germline, CDR1 is MGHRA, CDR2 YSYEKL. Germline trimming cut 2 bases from V and 0 bases from J; bases unmatched to any gene: 6. This CDR3 is built from 16 residues. The CDR3 region has the DNA TGCGCCAGCAGCCAACCTGCCGGGACTAGCTCCTACGAGCAGTACGTC. Translation: CASSQPAGTSSYEQYV.